Presented here are 12 T cell receptor beta chains from one specimen sequenced in a study of CD8 T cells in Susac syndrome. RNA, at about 0.5 to 1 ug, was reverse transcribed with random hexamers. TCRdb analysed the immunoSEQ multiplex PCR reads with MiXCR anew, one entry per CDR3 protein. Of approximately 180,000 distinct CDR3 sequences in the sample, roughly 90% were seen once. Sequencing used CD4+ T cells from PBMCs. The receptors were gathered from a human donor with Susac syndrome.

This chain links TRBV5-4 with TRBJ2-3; 8 bases are shared with TRBD1. Germline V lookup: CDR1 SGHNT, CDR2 YYREEE (reference sequence). With V trimmed by 4 bases and J by 4 bases, 5 bases remained unmatched. The CDR3 extends over 14 amino acids. CDR3 region: CASSQDRAPDTQYF. The CDR3, as DNA: TGTGCCAGCAGCCAGGACAGGGCCCCAGATACGCAGTATTTT.

The chain links TRBV10-3 to TRBJ2-3; D gene ambiguous. Deletions cut 3 bases from V and 1 base from J, with 8 bases between. This CDR3 region has 14 residues. Per germline, CDR1 ENHRY and CDR2 SYGVKD. The DNA for the CDR3 is TGTGCCATCAGTGATGTGCAGGGCACAGATACGCAGTATTTT. Protein sequence: CAISDVQGTDTQYF.

The chain uses TRBV28 and TRBJ2-3, with D possibly matching TRBD1 (5 bases). V lost 6 bases to trimming and J lost 5 bases, with 12 bases between them. This CDR3 comprises 13 residues. Germline values: CDR1 MDHEN, CDR2 SYDVKM. The CDR3 protein is CASRMQGGDTQYF. In DNA, the CDR3 is TGTGCCAGCAGAATGCAGGGTGGAGATACGCAGTATTTT.

The chain is built from TRBV19 and TRBJ1-2; a possible D gene is TRBD1 (5 bases). The CDR3 length is 11 residues. Germline lookup yields CDR1 LNHDA and CDR2 SQIVND (reference sequence). Trimming took off 8 bases at V and 6 bases at J, with 10 bases between the two ends. This CDR3 is CASLQGHGYTF. The CDR3 DNA follows: TGTGCCAGTCTCCAGGGACATGGCTACACCTTC.

The count of this clonotype is one. The rearrangement joins TRBV3-1 to TRBJ1-2; 8 nucleotides align to TRBD1. Germline CDR1 reads LGHDT; CDR2 reads YNNKEL (reference sequence). Trimming cost V 5 bases and J 6 bases; bases outside gene matches: 17. The CDR3 is made up of 17 amino acids. CDR3 DNA sequence: TGTGCCAGCAGCTTCCGTCTGTATCAGGGGGCTAAGGATGGCTACACCTTC. Protein sequence: CASSFRLYQGAKDGYTF.

CDR3 coding DNA: TGTGCCAGCAGAAAAGGGGGAGAGCAGTTCTTC. It encodes CASRKGGEQFF. This sequence joins TRBV2 and TRBJ2-1; weak D call: TRBD1 (6 bases). Germline CDR1 reads SNHLY; CDR2 reads FYNNEI. V lost 6 bases and J 10 bases, leaving 10 bases between the germline ends. This CDR3 has 11 amino acids.

V gene TRBV4-1 combines with J gene TRBJ1-2; no clear D gene. CDR3 length: 15 residues. Germline V gives CDR1 MGHRA, CDR2 YSYEKL. The V gene lost 1 base and the J gene lost 0 bases, with 9 bases spanning the gap. CDR3 bases: TGCGCCAGCAGCCAAGTATGGTTAGCTAACTATGGCTACACCTTC. Protein sequence: CASSQVWLANYGYTF.

This chain links TRBV7-2 with TRBJ2-3; 7 nucleotides line up with TRBD2. The V and J ends lost 5 bases and 6 bases, in that order; junction bases with no gene match: 8. This CDR3 spans 14 amino acids. Germline V gene sequence: CDR1 SGHTA, CDR2 FQGNSA. The CDR3 loop is CASSRSGVRDTQYF. The DNA for the CDR3 is TGTGCCAGCAGCCGGAGCGGGGTTCGGGATACGCAGTATTTT.

The rearrangement joins TRBV10-2 to TRBJ2-1; 9 bases are a match to TRBD2. V trimming: 2 bases; J trimming: 5 bases; junction bases outside the gene matches: 7. The CDR3 contains 16 residues. Per the germline V gene, CDR1 is WSHSY and CDR2 is SAAADI. The CDR3 DNA sequence: TGCGCCAGCAGTGAGATTTGGGCGGGGGGGCACAATGAGCAGTTCTTC. It specifies CASSEIWAGGHNEQFF.

The V gene is TRBV2, the J gene TRBJ1-1; D might be TRBD1 (5 bases). The CDR3 spans 15 residues. Germline V gene sequence: CDR1 SNHLY, CDR2 FYNNEI. V was trimmed by 3 bases and J by 1 base, leaving 12 bases between them. The CDR3 loop reads CASSETVPTNTEAFF. Here the CDR3 DNA reads TGTGCCAGCAGTGAGACAGTACCAACGAACACTGAAGCTTTCTTT. Complete variable domain (other parts from reference TRBV2 and TRBJ1-1): EPEVTQTPSHQVTQMGQEVILRCVPISNHLYFYWYRQILGQKVEFLVSFYNNEISEKSEIFDDQFSVERPDGSNFTLKIRSTKLEDSAMYFCASSETVPTNTEAFFGQGTRLTVV.

The chain is built from TRBV5-4 and TRBJ2-3; TRBD1 is a possible D gene (5 bases). Germline CDR1 reads SGHNT; CDR2 reads YYREEE (reference sequence). There are 16 residues in the CDR3. V lost 4 bases and J 0 bases, leaving 15 bases between the germline ends. CDR3 protein: CASSARTSTSTDTQYF. The CDR3, as DNA: TGTGCCAGCAGCGCCCGGACATCCACTAGCACAGATACGCAGTATTTT.

This chain uses TRBV4-1 with TRBJ2-2; TRBD2 agrees at 9 bases. Germline lookup yields CDR1 MGHRA and CDR2 YSYEKL. The CDR3 is 16 residues long. The ends lost 4 bases at V and 5 bases at J; junction bases unmatched: 8. CDR3 in amino acids: CASSPGGGAGTGELFF. The CDR3 region has the DNA TGCGCCAGCAGCCCAGGCGGGGGGGCAGGGACCGGGGAGCTGTTTTTT.